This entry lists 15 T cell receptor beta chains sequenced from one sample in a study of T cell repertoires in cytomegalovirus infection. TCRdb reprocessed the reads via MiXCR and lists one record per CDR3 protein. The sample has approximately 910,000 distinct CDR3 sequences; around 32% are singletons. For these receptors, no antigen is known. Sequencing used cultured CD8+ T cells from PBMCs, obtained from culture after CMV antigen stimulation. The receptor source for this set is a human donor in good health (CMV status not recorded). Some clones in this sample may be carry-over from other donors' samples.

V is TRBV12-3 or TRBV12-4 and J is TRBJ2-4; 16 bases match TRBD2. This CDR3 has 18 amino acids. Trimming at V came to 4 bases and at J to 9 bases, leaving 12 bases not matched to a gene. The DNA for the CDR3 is TGTGCCAGCAGTTCCGGGACTAGCGGGGGGGCCGGCGCAATCATTCAGTACTTC. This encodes CASSSGTSGGAGAIIQYF.

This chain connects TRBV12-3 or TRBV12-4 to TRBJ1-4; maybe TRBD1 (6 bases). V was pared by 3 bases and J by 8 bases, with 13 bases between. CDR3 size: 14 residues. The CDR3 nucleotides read TGTGCCAGCAGTTTGGCGGCAGGGGACGAAAAACTGTTTTTT. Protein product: CASSLAAGDEKLFF.

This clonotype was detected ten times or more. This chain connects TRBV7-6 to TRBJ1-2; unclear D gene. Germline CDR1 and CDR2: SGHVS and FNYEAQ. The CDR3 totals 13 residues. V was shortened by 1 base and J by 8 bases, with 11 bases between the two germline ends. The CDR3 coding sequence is TGTGCCAGCAGCTTAGGGGAGGGATTCGGCTACACCTTC. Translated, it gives CASSLGEGFGYTF.

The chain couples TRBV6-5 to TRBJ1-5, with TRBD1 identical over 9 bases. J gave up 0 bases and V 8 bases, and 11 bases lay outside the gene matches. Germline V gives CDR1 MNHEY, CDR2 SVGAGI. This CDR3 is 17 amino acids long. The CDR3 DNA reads TGTGCCAGCCCGACCACGGACAGGGGTAATAGCAATCAGCCCCAGCATTTT. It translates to CASPTTDRGNSNQPQHF.

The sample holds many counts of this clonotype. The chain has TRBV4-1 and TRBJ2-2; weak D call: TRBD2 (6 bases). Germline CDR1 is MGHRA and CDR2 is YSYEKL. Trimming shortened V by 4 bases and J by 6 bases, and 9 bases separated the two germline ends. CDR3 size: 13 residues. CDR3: CASSRREAGELFF. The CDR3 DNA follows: TGCGCCAGCAGCCGCAGGGAGGCCGGGGAGCTGTTTTTT.

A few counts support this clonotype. The CDR3 region has the DNA TGTGCCAGCAGTTATAATTTCGGGTGGGACACCATATATTTT. Translated: CASSYNFGWDTIYF. This sequence joins TRBV6-1 and TRBJ1-3; D not resolved. The germline V gene has CDR1 MNHNS and CDR2 SASEGT. CDR3 length: 14 residues. V was clipped by 5 bases and J by 8 bases, with 16 bases between them.

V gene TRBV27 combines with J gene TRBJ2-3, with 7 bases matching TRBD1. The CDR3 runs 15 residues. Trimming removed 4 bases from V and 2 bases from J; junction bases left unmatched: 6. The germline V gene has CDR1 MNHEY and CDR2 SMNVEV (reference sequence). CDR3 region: CASSYTGVPTDTQYF. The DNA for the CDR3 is TGTGCCAGCAGTTATACAGGGGTCCCCACAGATACGCAGTATTTT.

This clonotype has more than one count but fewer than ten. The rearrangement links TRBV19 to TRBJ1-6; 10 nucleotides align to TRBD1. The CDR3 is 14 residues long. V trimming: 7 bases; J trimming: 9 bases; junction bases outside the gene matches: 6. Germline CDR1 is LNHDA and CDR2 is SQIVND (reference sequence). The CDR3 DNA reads TGTGCCAGTAACGCCGGGACAGGGGCTTCACCCCTCCACTTT. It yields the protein CASNAGTGASPLHF.

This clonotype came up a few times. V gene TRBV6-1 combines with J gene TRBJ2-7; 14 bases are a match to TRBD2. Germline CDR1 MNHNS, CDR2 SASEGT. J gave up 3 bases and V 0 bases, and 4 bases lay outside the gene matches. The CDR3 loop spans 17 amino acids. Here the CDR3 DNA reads TGTGCCAGCAGTGAAGCAGCGGGACTAGCGGGAGTCTACGAGCAGTACTTC. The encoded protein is CASSEAAGLAGVYEQYF.

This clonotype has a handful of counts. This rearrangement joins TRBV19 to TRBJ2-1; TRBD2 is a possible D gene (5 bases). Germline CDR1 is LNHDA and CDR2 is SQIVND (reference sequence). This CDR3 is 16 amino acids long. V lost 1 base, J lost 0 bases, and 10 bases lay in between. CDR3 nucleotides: TGTGCCAGTAGTATAGGGCGAGGGATCTCCTACAATGAGCAGTTCTTC. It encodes CASSIGRGISYNEQFF.

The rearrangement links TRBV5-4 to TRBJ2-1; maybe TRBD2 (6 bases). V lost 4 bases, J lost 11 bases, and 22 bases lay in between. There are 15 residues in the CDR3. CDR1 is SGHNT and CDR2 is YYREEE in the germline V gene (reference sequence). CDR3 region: CASSGGLPVTEQQFF. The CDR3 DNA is TGTGCCAGCAGCGGGGGACTCCCGGTTACAGAGCAGCAGTTCTTC.

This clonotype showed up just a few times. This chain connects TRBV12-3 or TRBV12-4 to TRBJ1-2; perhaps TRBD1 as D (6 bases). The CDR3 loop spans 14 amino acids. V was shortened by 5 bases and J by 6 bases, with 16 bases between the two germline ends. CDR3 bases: TGTGCCAGCAGTCCCGGACAGTGGGGGGATGGCTACACCTTC. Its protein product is CASSPGQWGDGYTF.

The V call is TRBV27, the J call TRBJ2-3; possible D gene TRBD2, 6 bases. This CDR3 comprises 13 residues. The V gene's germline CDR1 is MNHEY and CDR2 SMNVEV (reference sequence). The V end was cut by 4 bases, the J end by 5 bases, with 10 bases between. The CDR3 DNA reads TGTGCCAGCAGTTCGGGAGCAGGAGATACGCAGTATTTT. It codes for CASSSGAGDTQYF.

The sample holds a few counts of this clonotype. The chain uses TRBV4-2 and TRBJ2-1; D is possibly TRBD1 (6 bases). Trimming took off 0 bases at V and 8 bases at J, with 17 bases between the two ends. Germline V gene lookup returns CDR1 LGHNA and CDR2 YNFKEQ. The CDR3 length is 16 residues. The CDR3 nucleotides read TGTGCCAGCAGCCAAGAAAGTGACAGGCTAACGGATGAGCAGTTCTTC. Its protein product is CASSQESDRLTDEQFF.

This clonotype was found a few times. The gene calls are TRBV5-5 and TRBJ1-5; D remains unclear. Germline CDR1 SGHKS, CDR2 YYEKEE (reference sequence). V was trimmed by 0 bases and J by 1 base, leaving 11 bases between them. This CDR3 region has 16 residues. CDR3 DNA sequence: TGTGCCAGCAGCTTGGCGGGTCGGGGAAGCAATCAGCCCCAGCATTTT. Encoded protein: CASSLAGRGSNQPQHF.